Below are 2 T cell receptor beta chains sequenced from a single sample in a study of cytomegalovirus exposure and HLA in healthy donors. Sequencing used immunoSEQ multiplex PCR; TCRdb keeps in-frame clones, though not all of them. The table records 150,000 to 200,000 clones, 86% of them present only once. Sequences were obtained from PBMCs. Receptors originate from a woman aged 18-29 years in good health and CMV-seronegative.

The chain combines TRBV4-2 with TRBJ2-7; the match to TRBD2 covers 14 bases. With 4 bases clipped from V and 5 bases from J, the junction kept 10 bases outside the gene matches. Germline lookup yields CDR1 LGHNA and CDR2 YNFKEQ. This CDR3 is built from 17 residues. CDR3 amino acids: CASSLRLAGGVQNEQYF. DNA of the CDR3: TGTGCCAGCAGCCTTAGACTAGCGGGGGGGGTTCAGAACGAGCAGTACTTC.

This clone was seen only once. The V and J genes are TRBV28 and TRBJ1-5; D not resolved. V was clipped by 5 bases and J by 4 bases, with 9 bases between them. The CDR3 runs to 13 residues. Germline values: CDR1 MDHEN, CDR2 SYDVKM. The CDR3 here is CASSRGPNQPQHF. For the CDR3, the DNA is TGTGCCAGCAGTAGAGGTCCGAATCAGCCCCAGCATTTT.